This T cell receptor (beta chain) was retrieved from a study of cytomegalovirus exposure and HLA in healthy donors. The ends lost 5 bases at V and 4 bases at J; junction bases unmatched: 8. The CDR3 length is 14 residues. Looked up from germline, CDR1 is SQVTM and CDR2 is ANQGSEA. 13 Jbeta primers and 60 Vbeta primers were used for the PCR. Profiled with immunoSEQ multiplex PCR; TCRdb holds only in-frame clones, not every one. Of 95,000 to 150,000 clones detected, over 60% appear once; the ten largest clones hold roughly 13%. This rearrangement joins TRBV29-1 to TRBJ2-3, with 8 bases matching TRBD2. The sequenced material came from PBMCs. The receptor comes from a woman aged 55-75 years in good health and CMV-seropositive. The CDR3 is CSVLHGGEADTQYF. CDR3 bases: TGCAGCGTTCTCCACGGGGGGGAGGCAGATACGCAGTATTTT.